This TCR beta chain was recovered during a study of OX40 agonist ivuxolimab in advanced cancers. The table came from immunoSEQ multiplex PCR; TCRdb's copy has only in-frame clones and leaves some out. The sample lists tens of thousands of clones, roughly 94% seen once, with 8.5% to 10% in the top ten. The CDR3 is made up of 14 amino acids. V lost 4 bases to trimming and J lost 4 bases; unmatched junction nucleotides: 8. Germline CDR1 and CDR2: SGHNT and YYREEE (reference sequence). This clone showed up just once. The chain couples TRBV5-4 to TRBJ2-7, with 7 bases lining up with TRBD1. Sequenced here: CD4+ or CD8+ T cells sorted from blood, sampled in a trial of the OX40 agonist ivuxolimab. The source of this sequence is an adult with an advanced solid tumor such as melanoma, head and neck, liver or kidney cancer. The CDR3 here is CASSTRQGVYEQYF. The CDR3 coding sequence is TGTGCCAGCAGCACGAGACAGGGCGTATACGAGCAGTACTTC. The variable domain in full, completed from reference TRBV5-4 and TRBJ2-7, reads ETGVTQSPTHLIKTRGQQVTLRCSSQSGHNTVSWYQQALGQGPQFIFQYYREEENGRGNFPPRFSGLQFPNYSSELNVNALELDDSALYLCASSTRQGVYEQYFGPGTRLTVT.